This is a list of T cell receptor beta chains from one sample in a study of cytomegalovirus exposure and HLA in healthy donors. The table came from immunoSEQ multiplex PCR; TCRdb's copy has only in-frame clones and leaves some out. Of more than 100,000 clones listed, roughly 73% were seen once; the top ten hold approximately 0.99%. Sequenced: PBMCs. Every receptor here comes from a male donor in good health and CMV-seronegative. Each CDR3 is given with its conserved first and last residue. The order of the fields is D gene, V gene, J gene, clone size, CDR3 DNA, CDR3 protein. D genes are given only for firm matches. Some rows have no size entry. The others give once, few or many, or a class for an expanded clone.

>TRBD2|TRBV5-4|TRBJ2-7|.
TGTGCCAGCAGCACCCCCGGGACTAGCATCTACGAGCAGTACTTC
CASSTPGTSIYEQYF
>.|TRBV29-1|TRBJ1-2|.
TGCAGCGTTGAAGGGACAGCGATTAACTATGGCTACACCTTC
CSVEGTAINYGYTF
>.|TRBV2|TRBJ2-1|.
TGTGCCAGCAGTGACGGACAGCCTTACAATGAGCAGTTCTTC
CASSDGQPYNEQFF
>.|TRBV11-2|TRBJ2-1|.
TGTGCCAGCAGCTTATCAAGATCGGACAGACTCTACAATGAGCAGTTCTTC
CASSLSRSDRLYNEQFF
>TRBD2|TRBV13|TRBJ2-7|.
TGTGCCAGCAGCGGCCGTGGGACTAGCGGGGGGGCTATTGAGCAGTACTTC
CASSGRGTSGGAIEQYF
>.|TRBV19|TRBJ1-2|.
TGTGCCAGTAGGGTGGAGTCGGGCTACACCTTC
CASRVESGYTF
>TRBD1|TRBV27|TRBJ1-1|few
TGTGCCAGCAGTCCCCGGACAGGGGAAGCTTTCTTT
CASSPRTGEAFF
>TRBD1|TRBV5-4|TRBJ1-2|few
TGTGCCAGCAGCTCGGGGACAGGGGCTTATGGCTACACCTTC
CASSSGTGAYGYTF
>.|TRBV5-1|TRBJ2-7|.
TGCGCCAGCAGCTTGGATGTGACACGCTCCTACGAGCAGTACTTC
CASSLDVTRSYEQYF
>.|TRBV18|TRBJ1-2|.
TGTGCCAGCTCACCTGGGGGCAGCGATCCCTATGGCTACACCTTC
CASSPGGSDPYGYTF
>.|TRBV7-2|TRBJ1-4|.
TGTGCCAGCAGCTTACGGCGGGACGTGAGGGAAAAACTGTTTTTT
CASSLRRDVREKLFF
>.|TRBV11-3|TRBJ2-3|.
TGTGCCAGCAGCCCAAGGGACTGGGACTTCACAGATACGCAGTATTTT
CASSPRDWDFTDTQYF
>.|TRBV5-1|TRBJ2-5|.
TGCGCCAGCAGCCAATGGGGGGTCCGGCAAGAGACCCAGTACTTC
CASSQWGVRQETQYF